Reported below is one T cell receptor (beta chain). Its antigen remains unidentified. No base quality information exists; no much larger clone differs at one position. This entry is derived from a study of blood T cell repertoires in COVID-19 (dated by TCRdb to 2019 to 2021). Background on the whole study: Samples from collaborators originated in the United States, Italy and Spain and spanned both the acute and convalescent phases of COVID-19. Samples came from the ongoing ImmuneRACE study (first 160 participants) plus 1,254 subjects from 6 global collaborators. Where HLA class I and class II types were available, the types were taken from metadata supplied by the sample provider, not from assay-based typing. Subjects who had been exposed to COVID-19, were actively infected with it, or had recovered from it provided the deeply sampled blood TCRbeta repertoires that made up the dataset. The material from the prospective study consisted of cDNA or gDNA derived from T cells, B-cell-depleted T cells, or PBMCs. The repertoires were made available in a free public database intended to serve as a resource for research on the immune response to SARS-CoV-2. Sample metadata almost always included a de-identified subject ID, COVID-19 status, age in years and sex. Points the paper makes about the study in general: Clinical and demographic metadata were provided uncurated, with the amount varying by source and participant.

For CDR1 and CDR2, the germline V gene lists SGDLS and YYNGEE. From the cysteine up to the phenylalanine, the CDR3 has a length of 13 residues. Only the CDR3 DNA stays, 39 bases, in frame from base 1. V is cut back by 10 bases and J by 13 bases, with 18 bases in the junction unmatched. TCRbeta CDR3 regions were amplified from genomic DNA using the immunoSEQ Assay, a bias-controlled multiplex PCR. The original methods were these. Nucleated cell counts per sample were estimated from amplification of reference gene primers within the assay. To quantify the absolute abundance of each unique TCRbeta CDR3 rearrangement, sequence reads were collapsed and filtered. For each sample, productive Simpson clonality was calculated as the square root of Simpson's diversity index over productive rearrangements. TCRdb took this table from immuneACCESS and kept in-frame rearrangements with V and J called. Such tables lack part of the clones; where checked against another copy, unresolved V genes explain under half of the gap, and the rest is unexplained. That table supplies the V and J calls and clone size; D and trimming were determined from the DNA. For this sample there are 150,000 to 200,000 clones; around four fifths appear just once. The ten top clones hold under 5.5% of the sample.

Each collaborating institution followed its own protocols to collect whole blood in K2EDTA tubes. For TCRbeta analysis, collaborators shipped samples in one of three forms: frozen whole blood, isolated PBMCs, or DNA extracted from either of those sample types. The receptor's source is a woman aged 25-40 years with acute or convalescent COVID-19. What was sequenced was peripheral blood. Here the chain combines TRBV9 and TRBJ1-2; 8 of the junction bases match TRBD1. The CDR3 corresponds to CAPPPRTGHYCTF. The bases are TGTGCCCCCCCGCCGCGGACAGGGCATTACTGCACCTTC.